The 16 T cell receptor beta chains below come from one sample, sequenced in a study of Ad26.COV2.S vaccination and SARS-CoV-2 variants. Described treatment: around 19 received Ad26.COV2.S at low or high dose, single or two shots; 5 received placebo; per-sample allocation not given. Collection of the samples took place on day 63 after the first injection of vaccine or placebo. The assay was immunoSEQ multiplex PCR, and TCRdb's table has in-frame clones only and misses some. The data hold some 390,000 clones, with 89% observed a single time. This specimen consisted of peripheral blood, obtained in a trial of Ad26.COV2.S vaccine versus placebo. These receptors all stem from a person between 18 and 60 years old who received the Ad26.COV2.S COVID-19 vaccine or a placebo.

V gene TRBV4-1 combines with J gene TRBJ2-7; D gene unclear. Germline lookup yields CDR1 MGHRA and CDR2 YSYEKL. V was pared by 0 bases and J by 0 bases, with 6 bases between. CDR3 length equals 14 residues. CDR3 nucleotide sequence: TGCGCCAGCAGCCAAGACAGGTCCTCCTACGAGCAGTACTTC. This translates into CASSQDRSSYEQYF.

This clone was seen only once. The chain employs TRBV27 and TRBJ2-7; tentatively, D is TRBD1 (6 bases). This CDR3 region has 16 residues. V was shortened by 6 bases and J by 2 bases, with 20 bases between the two germline ends. Per germline, CDR1 MNHEY and CDR2 SMNVEV (reference sequence). For the CDR3, the DNA is TGTGCCAGCAGCCCCCCTCTGAGGGGGACCCCCTACGAGCAGTACTTC. Translation: CASSPPLRGTPYEQYF.

V gene TRBV3-1 (or the pseudogene TRBV3-2) combines with J gene TRBJ2-2; tentative D call: TRBD2 (5 bases). Trimming removed 4 bases from V and 0 bases from J, with 24 bases in between. The CDR3 has 20 amino acids. Looked up from germline, CDR1 is LGHDT and CDR2 is YNNKEL (reference sequence). CDR3 sequence (DNA): TGTGCCAGCAGCCCCAAAGGGCAGTTGAGAGCGGCCGCGAACACCGGGGAGCTGTTTTTT. The encoded protein is CASSPKGQLRAAANTGELFF.

The V and J genes are TRBV30 and TRBJ1-1; D ambiguous. CDR3 length: 16 residues. CDR1 is GTSNPN, CDR2 SVGIG, per germline (reference sequence). Trimming left V 0 bases short and J 2 bases short, with 16 bases between. CDR3 region: CAWSVRVVGSNTEAFF. In nucleotides, the CDR3 is TGTGCCTGGAGTGTGCGGGTGGTCGGAAGTAACACTGAAGCTTTCTTT.

This clone was seen a few times. A read error may account for a junction end that differs from germline. The CDR3 DNA sequence: TGTGCCAGCAATTACGGTTTGAACACTGAAGCTTTCTTT. This gives the protein CASNYGLNTEAFF. J is TRBJ1-1 and V is TRBV6-5; D is unresolved. CDR1 is MNHEY, CDR2 SVGAGI, per germline. CDR3 length equals 13 residues.

The chain couples TRBV28 to TRBJ2-7; 15 bases agree with TRBD2. Germline CDR1 is MDHEN and CDR2 is SYDVKM. The CDR3 spans 16 residues. V shed 10 bases and J 4 bases; nucleotides not matched to a gene: 11. The DNA for the CDR3 is TGTGCCACCGCCGGGACTAGCGGGAGGACAAGGTACGAGCAGTACTTC. As protein: CATAGTSGRTRYEQYF.

This clone showed up just a few times. CDR3 DNA sequence: TGTGCCAGCAGCAAAGAGGAGGCCTACGAGCAGTACTTC. Translation gives CASSKEEAYEQYF. V and J are TRBV21-1 and TRBJ2-7; the D call of TRBD2 is as the table states it, not checked on the DNA. TRBV21-1 corresponds to a pseudogene. The CDR3 length is 13 residues.

The V and J genes are TRBV7-3 and TRBJ2-5; TRBD1 might be the D (7 bases). Germline-derived CDR1 and CDR2 are SGHTA and FQGTGA. V lost 1 base, J lost 2 bases, and 11 bases lay in between. This CDR3 is 15 amino acids long. The CDR3 DNA follows: TGTGCCAGCAGCTTAAATGCAGGGGGGCAAGAGACCCAGTACTTC. Translated: CASSLNAGGQETQYF.

This sequence joins TRBV6-1 and TRBJ2-1; possibly TRBD1 for D (5 bases). Germline lookup yields CDR1 MNHNS and CDR2 SASEGT. The CDR3 sequence is 14 residues long. The ends were cut back, 3 bases at V and 7 bases at J, with 13 bases in the middle. CDR3 sequence: CASSEIYRRNEQFF. CDR3 DNA: TGTGCCAGCAGTGAGATTTACAGGAGAAATGAGCAGTTCTTC.

V is TRBV11-1 and J is TRBJ2-1; 13 positions agree with TRBD2. Germline V lookup: CDR1 SGHAT, CDR2 FQDESV (reference sequence). V lost 5 bases, J lost 7 bases, and 8 bases stayed unmatched. CDR3 length: 16 residues. CDR3 region: CASSPRLAGGLNEQFF. CDR3 DNA sequence: TGTGCCAGCAGCCCTCGACTAGCGGGAGGTTTAAATGAGCAGTTCTTC.

The V and J genes are TRBV9 and TRBJ2-1; D gene ambiguous. Trimming left V 3 bases short and J 0 bases short, with 10 bases between. Germline CDR1 SGDLS, CDR2 YYNGEE. CDR3 length equals 15 residues. The CDR3 DNA follows: TGTGCCAGCAGCGGCCGGGTCGACTCCTACAATGAGCAGTTCTTC. Protein sequence: CASSGRVDSYNEQFF. The whole variable domain, filled in from reference TRBV9 and TRBJ2-1, reads DSGVTQTPKHLITATGQRVTLRCSPRSGDLSVYWYQQSLDQGLQFLIQYYNGEERAKGNILERFSAQQFPDLHSELNLSSLELGDSALYFCASSGRVDSYNEQFFGPGTRLTVL.

The chain uses TRBV6-5 and TRBJ1-2; D unresolved. The CDR3 is 11 residues long. CDR1 is MNHEY and CDR2 is SVGAGI in the germline V gene. V was trimmed by 4 bases and J by 8 bases, leaving 8 bases between them. The CDR3: CASSSSGGYTF. CDR3 coding DNA: TGTGCCAGCAGTTCCTCGGGGGGCTACACCTTC.

Only one count was recorded for this clone. The CDR3, as DNA: TGTGCCAGCAGTTTTACGGACTACACCGGGGAGCTGTTTTTT. This encodes CASSFTDYTGELFF. The chain combines TRBV28 with TRBJ2-2, with D possibly TRBD2 on 5 matching bases. Trimming shortened V by 3 bases and J by 3 bases, and 8 bases separated the two germline ends. The CDR3 consists of 14 residues. The V gene's germline CDR1 is MDHEN and CDR2 SYDVKM.

This clone was counted once. The V and J genes are TRBV28 and TRBJ1-5, with TRBD1 matching over 7 bases. Losses at the gene ends were 4 bases for V and 3 bases for J; bases not matched to a gene: 3. Germline lookup yields CDR1 MDHEN and CDR2 SYDVKM. CDR3 length equals 14 residues. The CDR3 DNA follows: TGTGCCAGCAGTTGGGACAGACCCAATCAGCCCCAGCATTTT. As protein: CASSWDRPNQPQHF.

V is TRBV2 and J is TRBJ1-1, with D possibly matching TRBD1 (6 bases). V lost 4 bases and J lost 3, with 12 bases in between. Germline V lookup: CDR1 SNHLY, CDR2 FYNNEI. The CDR3 loop spans 14 amino acids. This CDR3 reads CASSGRDIYTEAFF. The DNA for the CDR3 is TGTGCCAGCAGTGGCCGGGACATTTACACTGAAGCTTTCTTT.

V and J are TRBV7-9 and TRBJ2-1; 8 bases line up with TRBD1. V shed 5 bases, J shed 9 bases, and the junction held 9 bases outside the gene matches. CDR3 size: 14 residues. CDR1 and CDR2 (germline): SEHNR, FQNEAQ (reference sequence). CDR3 nucleotides: TGTGCCAGCAGCCCTTTGCAGGGGGCCTCTGAGCAGTTCTTC. This sequence encodes CASSPLQGASEQFF.